This T cell receptor (beta chain) was observed in a study of regulatory T cells in long-lasting Graves disease. Time point denoted: newly diagnosed GD, antithyroid drugs for less than 3 months. From RNA extracted from PBMCs, the TCR library was made. Regarding the study as a whole: Thyroid tissue went unexamined; only peripheral blood was analyzed. Persistent Graves' patients showed less TCR diversity than newly diagnosed ones.

The authors built TCR beta libraries using iRepertoire HTBI primers and Arm-PCR of CDR3 regions. One entry per CDR3 protein, called by TCRdb with MiXCR from the multiplex PCR reads. The sample includes 360,000 or so distinct CDR3 sequences, 15% to 20% of them seen just once. Ten or more counts support this clonotype. Antigen: not known. In germline, CDR1 is SGHRS, CDR2 YFSETQ. The CDR3 runs 14 residues. V shed 2 bases and J 5 bases; nucleotides not matched to a gene: 6. The data were also submitted as part of a second study, on T cells in Graves' hyperthyroidism and ophthalmopathy.

This specimen was peripheral blood mononuclear cells (PBMCs), taken at new diagnosis, from a patient treated with antithyroid drugs. The V gene is TRBV5-1, the J gene TRBJ1-1, with 7 bases matching TRBD1. This TCR derives from a woman between 18 and 29 years old with Graves disease. The CDR3 DNA follows: TGCGCCAGCAGCTTCGACAGACAGGGAACTGAAGCTTTCTTT. Protein: CASSFDRQGTEAFF.